The entry below gives a single T cell receptor beta chain sequence along with its context. The antigen remains unidentified. Profiled with immunoSEQ multiplex PCR; TCRdb holds only in-frame clones, not every one. The data contain roughly 100,000 clones, 82% of them singletons. The sample originates from a study of T cell responses to AZD1222 COVID-19 vaccine. Regarding the study as a whole: AZD1222 recipients seropositive at baseline numbered only five to seven. Per reports, nearly half of all spike-specific TCRs target regions that are unmutated in variants. Spike as a whole was targeted by vaccine-associated CD4 TCRs, dominant at 160-218 and 743-854. Every sample of the repertoires postdated the peak T cell response.

The length of the CDR3 is 11 residues. Trimming took 9 bases from V and 0 from J, leaving 3 bases between them. The germline gives CDR1 KGHDR, CDR2 SFDVKD. This TCR derives from an adult in good health. The input for sequencing was peripheral blood, taken on day 0 of AZD1222 vaccination. The V call is TRBV24-1, the J call TRBJ2-3; the D is unclear. The CDR3 loop reads CATGSTDTQYF. The CDR3 region has the DNA TGTGCCACCGGGAGCACAGATACGCAGTATTTT.